The sequence of this T cell receptor beta chain was determined in a study of human T cells and chemical hapten exposure. TCRdb redid the calling of the RACE reads with MiXCR, one entry per CDR3 protein. The sample includes more than 300,000 distinct CDR3 sequences, roughly 4.6% of them seen just once. This clonotype was recorded at least ten times. As to time point: pre-sensitization, week 0. Documented treatment: therapeutic diphenylcyclopropenone sensitization with weekly scalp DPC. Here the sequenced sample was whole blood, taken in connection with sensitization to the hapten diphenylcyclopropenone (DPC). This clonotype was sampled from a woman aged 50 to 60 with alopecia areata. Some clones in this sample may be carry-over from other donors' samples.

CDR3 bases: TGTGCCAGCAGTTTCAGGCAGGCGTCTGGGGAGCAGTACTTC. This gives the protein CASSFRQASGEQYF. J is TRBJ2-7 and V is TRBV12-3 or TRBV12-4; no definite D call. Trimming took 3 bases from V and 7 from J, leaving 16 bases between them. This CDR3 region has 14 residues.